The 3 T cell receptor beta chains given below trace back to one sample, sequenced in a study of blood T cell repertoires in COVID-19. The table came from immunoSEQ multiplex PCR; TCRdb's copy has only in-frame clones and leaves some out. The table has 490,000 or so clones, more than 85% seen once; the top ten hold more than 7.5%. Sequenced material: PBMCs or T cells enriched from blood (not recorded which). Receptors originate from a woman aged 55-75 years who had recovered from COVID-19.

This chain connects TRBV9 to TRBJ2-3, with 8 bases that match TRBD2. This CDR3 has 16 residues. CDR1 SGDLS and CDR2 YYNGEE come from the germline V gene. Unmatched junction bases numbered 8, after V lost 4 bases and J lost 1 base. The CDR3 protein is CASSPHREGGTDTQYF. CDR3 DNA sequence: TGTGCCAGCAGCCCTCACCGGGAGGGGGGCACAGATACGCAGTATTTT. Combining the CDR3 with reference TRBV9 and TRBJ2-3 gives the whole variable domain DSGVTQTPKHLITATGQRVTLRCSPRSGDLSVYWYQQSLDQGLQFLIQYYNGEERAKGNILERFSAQQFPDLHSELNLSSLELGDSALYFCASSPHREGGTDTQYFGPGTRLTVL.

This clone was found a few times. This chain uses TRBV7-2 with TRBJ2-2; tentative D call: TRBD1 (6 bases). Trimming took off 1 base at V and 3 bases at J, with 9 bases between the two ends. Germline V lookup: CDR1 SGHTA, CDR2 FQGNSA. The CDR3 is made up of 15 amino acids. The CDR3: CASSLGNRDTGELFF. The CDR3 nucleotides read TGTGCCAGCAGCTTAGGGAACAGGGACACCGGGGAGCTGTTTTTT.

This rearrangement joins TRBV12-5 to TRBJ1-5; TRBD1 aligns across 10 bases. This CDR3 comprises 16 residues. Losses at the gene ends were 1 base for V and 6 bases for J; bases not matched to a gene: 6. Germline V gene data show CDR1 as LGHNT and CDR2 as FRNRAP. The CDR3 coding sequence is TGTGCTAGTGGTTTGGACACGACAGGGGGCCTTCAGCCCCAGCATTTT. The encoded protein is CASGLDTTGGLQPQHF.